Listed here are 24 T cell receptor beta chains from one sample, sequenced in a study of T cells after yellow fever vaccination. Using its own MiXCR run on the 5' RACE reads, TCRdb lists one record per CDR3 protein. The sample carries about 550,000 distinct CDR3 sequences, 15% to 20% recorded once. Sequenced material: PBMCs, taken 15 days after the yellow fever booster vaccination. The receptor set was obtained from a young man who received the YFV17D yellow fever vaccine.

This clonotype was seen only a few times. The CDR3: CSVGTQTYNEQFF. CDR3 in DNA: TGCAGCGTTGGGACCCAGACGTACAATGAGCAGTTCTTC. The chain has TRBV29-1 and TRBJ2-1, with D hard to call. The CDR3 has 13 amino acids. Germline CDR1 reads SQVTM; CDR2 reads ANQGSEA. Trimming left V 4 bases short and J 4 bases short, with 11 bases between.

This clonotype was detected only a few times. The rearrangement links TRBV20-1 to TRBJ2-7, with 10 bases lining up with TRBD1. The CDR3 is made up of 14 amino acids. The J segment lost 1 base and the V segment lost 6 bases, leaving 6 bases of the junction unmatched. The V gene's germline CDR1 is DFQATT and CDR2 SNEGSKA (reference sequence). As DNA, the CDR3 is TGCAGTGCCCAGTCGGGACAGGGGTCCTACGAGCAGTACTTC. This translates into CSAQSGQGSYEQYF.

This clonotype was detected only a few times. The CDR3 DNA reads as TGCAGTGCTAGGGATCCTCTAGCGGGGGGGTACGAGCAGTACTTC. It encodes CSARDPLAGGYEQYF. V is TRBV20-1 and J is TRBJ2-7; 12 bases are a match to TRBD2. CDR1 is DFQATT, CDR2 SNEGSKA, per germline (reference sequence). The CDR3 is 15 amino acids. The J segment lost 4 bases and the V segment lost 3 bases, leaving 7 bases of the junction unmatched.

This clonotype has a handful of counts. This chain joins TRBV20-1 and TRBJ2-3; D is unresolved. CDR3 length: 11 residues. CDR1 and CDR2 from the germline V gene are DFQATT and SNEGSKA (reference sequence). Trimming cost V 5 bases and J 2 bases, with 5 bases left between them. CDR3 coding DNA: TGCAGTGCTCCTTACACAGATACGCAGTATTTT. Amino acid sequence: CSAPYTDTQYF.

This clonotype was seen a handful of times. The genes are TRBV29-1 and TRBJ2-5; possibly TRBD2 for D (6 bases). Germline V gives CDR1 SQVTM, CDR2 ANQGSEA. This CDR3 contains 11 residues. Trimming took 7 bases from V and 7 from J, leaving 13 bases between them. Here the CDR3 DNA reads TGCAGCGCCGGCGGGGAAGGGACCCAGTACTTC. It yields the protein CSAGGEGTQYF.

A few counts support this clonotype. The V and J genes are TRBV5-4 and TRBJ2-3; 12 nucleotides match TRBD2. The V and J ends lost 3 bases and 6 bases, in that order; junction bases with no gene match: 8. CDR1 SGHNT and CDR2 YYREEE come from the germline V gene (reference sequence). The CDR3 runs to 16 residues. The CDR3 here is CASSSRLAGDGDTQYF. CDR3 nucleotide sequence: TGTGCCAGCAGCTCCCGACTAGCGGGAGATGGCGATACGCAGTATTTT.

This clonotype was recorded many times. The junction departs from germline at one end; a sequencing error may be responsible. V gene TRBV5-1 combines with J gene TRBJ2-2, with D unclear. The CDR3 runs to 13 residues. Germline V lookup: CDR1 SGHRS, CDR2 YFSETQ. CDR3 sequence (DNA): TGTGCCAGCAGTTCAACAAACACCGGGGAGCTGTTTTTT. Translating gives CASSSTNTGELFF.

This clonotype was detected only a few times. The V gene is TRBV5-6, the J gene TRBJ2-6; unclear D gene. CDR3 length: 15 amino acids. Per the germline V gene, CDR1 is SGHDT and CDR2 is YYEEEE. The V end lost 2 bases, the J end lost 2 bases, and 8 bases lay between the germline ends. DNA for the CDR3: TGTGCCAGCAGCTTTTGGCTAGCTGGGGCCAACGTCCTGACTTTC. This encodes CASSFWLAGANVLTF.

CDR3 bases: TGTGCCAGCAGGACTGCGACGGGGTACGAGCAGTACTTC. As protein: CASRTATGYEQYF. The chain employs TRBV6-2 or TRBV6-3 and TRBJ2-7; possibly TRBD2 for D (5 bases). Germline V gene data show CDR1 as MNHEY and CDR2 as SVGEGT. V lost 6 bases and J lost 4, with 13 bases in between. The CDR3 is made up of 13 amino acids.

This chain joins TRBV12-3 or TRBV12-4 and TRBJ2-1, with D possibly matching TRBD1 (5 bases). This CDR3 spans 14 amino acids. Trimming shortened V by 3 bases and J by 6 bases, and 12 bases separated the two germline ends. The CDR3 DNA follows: TGTGCCAGCAGTTTGAGACAGCCGTTCAATGAGCAGTTCTTC. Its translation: CASSLRQPFNEQFF.

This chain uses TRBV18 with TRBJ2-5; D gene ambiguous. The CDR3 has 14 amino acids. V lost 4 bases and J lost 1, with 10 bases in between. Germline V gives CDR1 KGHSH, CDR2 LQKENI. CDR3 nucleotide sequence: TGTGCCAGCTCACAAGGACGGACCCAAGAGACCCAGTACTTC. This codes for CASSQGRTQETQYF.

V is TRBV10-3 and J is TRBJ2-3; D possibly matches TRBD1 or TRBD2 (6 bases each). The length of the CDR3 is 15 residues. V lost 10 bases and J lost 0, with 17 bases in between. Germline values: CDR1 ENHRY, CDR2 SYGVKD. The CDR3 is CATPKGGLSTDTQYF. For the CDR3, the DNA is TGTGCCACCCCTAAGGGGGGACTGAGCACAGATACGCAGTATTTT.

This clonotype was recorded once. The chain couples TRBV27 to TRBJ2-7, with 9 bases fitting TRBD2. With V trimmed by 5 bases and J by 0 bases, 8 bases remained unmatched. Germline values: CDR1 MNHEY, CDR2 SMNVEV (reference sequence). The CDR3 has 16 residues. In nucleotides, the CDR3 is TGTGCCAGCAGTACATCGTTTAGCGGGAGCTCCTACGAGCAGTACTTC. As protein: CASSTSFSGSSYEQYF.

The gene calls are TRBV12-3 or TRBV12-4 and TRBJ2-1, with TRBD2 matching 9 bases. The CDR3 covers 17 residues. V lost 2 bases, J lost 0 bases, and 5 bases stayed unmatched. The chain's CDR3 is CASSLTGGRGSYNEQFF. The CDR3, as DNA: TGTGCCAGCAGTTTAACTGGCGGGAGGGGCTCCTACAATGAGCAGTTCTTC.

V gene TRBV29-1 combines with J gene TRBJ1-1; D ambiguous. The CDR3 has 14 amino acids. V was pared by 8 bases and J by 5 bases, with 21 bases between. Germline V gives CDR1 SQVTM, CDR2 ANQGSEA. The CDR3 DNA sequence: TGCAGCCTCCTTCTTGGACCCCCGAATACTGAAGCTTTCTTT. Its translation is CSLLLGPPNTEAFF.

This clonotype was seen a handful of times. For the CDR3, the DNA is TGTGCCAGCAGTTACACGAGGGTGGGGGTGCACCTACAAGAGACCCAGTACTTC. Amino acids: CASSYTRVGVHLQETQYF. The chain uses TRBV6-5 and TRBJ2-5; TRBD1 or TRBD2 may be the D gene (5 bases each). This CDR3 spans 18 amino acids. Per the germline V gene, CDR1 is MNHEY and CDR2 is SVGAGI. V was pared by 2 bases and J by 2 bases, with 21 bases between.

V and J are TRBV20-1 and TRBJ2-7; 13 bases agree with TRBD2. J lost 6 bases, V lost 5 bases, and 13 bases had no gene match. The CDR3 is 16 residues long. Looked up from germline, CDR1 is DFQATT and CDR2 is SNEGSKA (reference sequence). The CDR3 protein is CSASTSGRIRVSEQYF. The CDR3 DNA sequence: TGCAGTGCTTCGACTAGCGGGAGGATCAGGGTCAGCGAGCAGTACTTC.

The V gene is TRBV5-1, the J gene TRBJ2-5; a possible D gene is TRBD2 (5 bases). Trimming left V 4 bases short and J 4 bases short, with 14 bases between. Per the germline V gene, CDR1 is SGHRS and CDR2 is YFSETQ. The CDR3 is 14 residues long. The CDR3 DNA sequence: TGCGCCAGCAGCCCTTCCGGGATGCGAGAGACCCAGTACTTC. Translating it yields CASSPSGMRETQYF.

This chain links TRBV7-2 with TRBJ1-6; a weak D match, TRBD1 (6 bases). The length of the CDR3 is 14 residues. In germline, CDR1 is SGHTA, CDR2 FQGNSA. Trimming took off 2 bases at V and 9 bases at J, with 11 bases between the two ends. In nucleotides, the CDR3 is TGTGCCAGCAGCTTAAACAGGGAGGTTTCACCCCTCCACTTT. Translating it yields CASSLNREVSPLHF.

Written as DNA, the CDR3 is TGTGCCAGCAGCTTAGCTCGGGAAAGGGTCGGGGAGCTGTTTTTT. It encodes CASSLARERVGELFF. The V gene is TRBV7-2, the J gene TRBJ2-2, with D possibly being TRBD2 (5 bases). CDR1 SGHTA and CDR2 FQGNSA come from the germline V gene. This CDR3 spans 15 amino acids. Trimming took 0 bases from V and 7 from J, leaving 12 bases between them.

The CDR3 reads CSASRGDSEAFF. The DNA of the CDR3 is TGCAGTGCTAGCAGGGGAGACTCTGAAGCTTTCTTT. J is TRBJ1-1 and V is TRBV20-1; TRBD1 is a possible D gene (6 bases). V lost 3 bases and J 6 bases, leaving 11 bases between the germline ends. The germline gives CDR1 DFQATT, CDR2 SNEGSKA (reference sequence). CDR3 length: 12 amino acids.

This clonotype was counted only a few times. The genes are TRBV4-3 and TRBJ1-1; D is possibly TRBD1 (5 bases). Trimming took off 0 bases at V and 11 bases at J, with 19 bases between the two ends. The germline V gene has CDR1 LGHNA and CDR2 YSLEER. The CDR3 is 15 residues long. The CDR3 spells CASSQDSRGPTGAFF. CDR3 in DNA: TGCGCCAGCAGCCAAGACTCTCGGGGACCCACGGGGGCTTTCTTT.

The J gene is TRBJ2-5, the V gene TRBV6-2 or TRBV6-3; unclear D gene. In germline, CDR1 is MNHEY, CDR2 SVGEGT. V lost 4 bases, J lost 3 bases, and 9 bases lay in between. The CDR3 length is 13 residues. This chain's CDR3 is CASSFALKETQYF. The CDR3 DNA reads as TGTGCCAGCAGTTTTGCGTTGAAAGAGACCCAGTACTTC.

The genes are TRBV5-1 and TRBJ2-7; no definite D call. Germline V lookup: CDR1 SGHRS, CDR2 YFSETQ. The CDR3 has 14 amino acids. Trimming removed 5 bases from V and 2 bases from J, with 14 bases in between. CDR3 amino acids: CASSRPTDPYEQYF. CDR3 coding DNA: TGCGCCAGCAGTCGCCCCACAGACCCCTACGAGCAGTACTTC.